These 3 T cell receptor beta chains were sequenced from one sample in a study of T cells in Graves' hyperthyroidism and ophthalmopathy (dated by TCRdb to the late 2010s). The method was multiplex PCR. This sample was sequenced with an Illumina HiSeq 2000. Amplification of TCR beta CDR3 regions was carried out from RNA transcripts. The first round of RT-PCR for the TCR CDR3 was performed with the HTBI primer set and the Qiagen OneStep RT-PCR kit. Starting from the raw public reads, TCRdb applied fastp trimming at Q25, assembled clones with MiXCR and retained in-frame beta chains. Each record represents a unique CDR3 protein, reported with the most common genes and DNA among its rows. For this sample the table gives 300,000 to 450,000 distinct CDR3 sequences, of which around a quarter were detected only once. In total, the top ten clones hold roughly 70% of the sample. The material sequenced was blood. These receptors all stem from a man aged 45-60 years with Graves' hyperthyroidism.

This clonotype occurred many times. The chain recombines TRBV20-1 with TRBJ2-1; 8 positions agree with TRBD2. Germline V gene data show CDR1 as DFQATT and CDR2 as SNEGSKA (reference sequence). The CDR3 is 15 residues long. The V and J ends lost 6 bases and 2 bases, in that order; junction bases with no gene match: 9. The CDR3 protein is CSATLTSGPYNEQFF. Written as DNA, the CDR3 is TGCAGTGCGACCCTTACTAGCGGACCCTACAATGAGCAGTTCTTC.

This chain joins TRBV5-1 and TRBJ2-3; 15 bases are shared with TRBD2. V lost 7 bases to trimming and J lost 6 bases; unmatched junction nucleotides: 9. Germline lookup yields CDR1 SGHRS and CDR2 YFSETQ. The CDR3 consists of 16 residues. Here the CDR3 reads CASASTGTSGRDTQYF. The CDR3 DNA reads as TGCGCCAGCGCATCCACCGGGACTAGCGGGAGGGATACGCAGTATTTT.

In its sample, this clonotype was seen a few times. The rearrangement joins TRBV5-1 to TRBJ2-7, with TRBD2 matching 12 bases. Germline V CDR1 and CDR2: SGHRS, YFSETQ. The CDR3 is 14 residues long. V shed 4 bases, J shed 3 bases, and the junction held 2 bases outside the gene matches. The CDR3 bases are TGCGCCAGCAGCCAACTAGCGGGAGGCTACGAGCAGTACTTC. This translates into CASSQLAGGYEQYF. The full variable domain, completed using reference TRBV5-1 and TRBJ2-7, is KAGVTQTPRYLIKTRGQQVTLSCSPISGHRSVSWYQQTPGQGLQFLFEYFSETQRNKGNFPGRFSGRQFSNSRSEMNVSTLELGDSALYLCASSQLAGGYEQYFGPGTRLTVT.